This note documents a single TCR beta chain sequence. Antigen specificity is unknown. This sample was included in a study of cytomegalovirus exposure and HLA in healthy donors. General observations from the study: When analyzed later, a missense DCLRE1C variant was found to be linked to TCR beta V- and J-gene trimming. It has been reported that TCR beta sequences accurately predicted the HLA-A and HLA-B alleles of most subjects. Researchers counted around 150 TCR beta chains as cytomegalovirus-associated.

A multiplex PCR was run with 60 Vbeta primers and 13 Jbeta primers. This table comes from immunoSEQ multiplex PCR, and its TCRdb copy is limited to in-frame clones, with some not included. The sample consists of around 85,000 clones, about 77% of them appearing once. Per the germline V gene, CDR1 is LNHNV and CDR2 is YYDKDF (reference sequence). V gave up 3 bases and J gave up 6 bases; unmatched junction bases: 12. There are 16 residues in the CDR3. The sequenced sample was PBMCs. The rearrangement joins TRBV15 to TRBJ2-7, with TRBD1 identical over 9 bases. The sequence was obtained from a man in his 60s in good health and CMV-seronegative. The CDR3, as DNA: TGTGCCACCAGCAGGTGGACAGGGGACCCGTCCATCGAGCAGTACTTC. Its translation: CATSRWTGDPSIEQYF.